This T cell receptor beta chain came from a study of T cells after yellow fever vaccination. Study-level results: Most clones from primary vaccination were detected again post-booster (about 95% CD4, 88% CD8).

Making TCR cDNA involved 5'RACE template switching, which added UMIs and a universal primer site. TCRdb ran MiXCR on the 5' RACE reads and lists one entry per CDR3 protein. The sample contains hundreds of thousands of distinct CDR3 sequences, approximately 12% of which appear only once. The CDR3 has 14 amino acids. Germline V CDR1 and CDR2: SGHRS, YFSETQ. V was shortened by 1 base and J by 4 bases, with 11 bases between the two germline ends. This clonotype was seen a few times. Its antigen is currently unknown. The sequence came from a man aged 18 to 35 who received the YFV17D yellow fever vaccine. This chain connects TRBV5-1 to TRBJ1-1; D ambiguous. The specimen comprised CD4+ T cells sorted from PBMCs, sampled 15 days after the yellow fever booster vaccination. CDR3 sequence: CASSLLRLGTEAFF. The CDR3 DNA sequence: TGCGCCAGCAGCTTGCTCCGTTTGGGCACTGAAGCTTTCTTT.